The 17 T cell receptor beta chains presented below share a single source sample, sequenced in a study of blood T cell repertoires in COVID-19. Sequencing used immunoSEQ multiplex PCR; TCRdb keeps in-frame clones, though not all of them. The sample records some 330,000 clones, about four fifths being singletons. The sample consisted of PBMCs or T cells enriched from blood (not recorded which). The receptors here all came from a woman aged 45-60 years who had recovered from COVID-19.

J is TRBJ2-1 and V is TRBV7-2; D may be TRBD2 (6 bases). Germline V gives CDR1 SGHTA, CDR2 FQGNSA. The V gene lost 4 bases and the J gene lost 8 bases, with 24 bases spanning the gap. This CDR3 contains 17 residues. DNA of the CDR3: TGTGCCAGCAGCTCTCGGAGTTTTTCCCGGGGGACCGATGAGCAGTTCTTC. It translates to CASSSRSFSRGTDEQFF.

The CDR3 protein is CAISKDRGSNQPQHF. CDR3 DNA: TGTGCCATCAGTAAGGACAGGGGTAGCAATCAGCCCCAGCATTTT. This chain joins TRBV10-3 and TRBJ1-5, with TRBD1 matching 9 bases. CDR1 and CDR2 (germline): ENHRY, SYGVKD. The CDR3 is made up of 15 amino acids. Trimming at V came to 5 bases and at J to 0 bases, leaving 2 bases not matched to a gene.

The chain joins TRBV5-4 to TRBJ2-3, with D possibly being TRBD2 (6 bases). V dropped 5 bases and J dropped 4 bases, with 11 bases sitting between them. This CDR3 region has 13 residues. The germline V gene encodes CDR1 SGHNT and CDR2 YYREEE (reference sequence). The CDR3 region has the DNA TGTGCCAGCAGTTATGGCGGGGCAGATACGCAGTATTTT. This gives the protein CASSYGGADTQYF.

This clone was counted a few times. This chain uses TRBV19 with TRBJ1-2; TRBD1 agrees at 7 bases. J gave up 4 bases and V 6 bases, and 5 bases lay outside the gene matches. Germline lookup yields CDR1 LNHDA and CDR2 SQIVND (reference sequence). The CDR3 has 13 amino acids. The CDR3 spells CASRADRTYGYTF. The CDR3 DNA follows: TGTGCCAGTAGAGCGGACAGGACCTATGGCTACACCTTC.

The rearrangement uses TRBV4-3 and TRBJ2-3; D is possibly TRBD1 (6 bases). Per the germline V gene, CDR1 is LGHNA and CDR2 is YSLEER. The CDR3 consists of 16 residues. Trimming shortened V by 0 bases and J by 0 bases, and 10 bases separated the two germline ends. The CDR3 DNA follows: TGCGCCAGCAGCCAAGAGACAGGCAGAAGCACAGATACGCAGTATTTT. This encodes CASSQETGRSTDTQYF.

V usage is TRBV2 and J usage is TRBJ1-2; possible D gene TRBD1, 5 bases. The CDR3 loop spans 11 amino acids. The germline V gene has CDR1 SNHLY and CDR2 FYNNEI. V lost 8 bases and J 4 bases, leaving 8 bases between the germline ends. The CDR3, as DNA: TGTGCCAGCTGGGGGGGCTATGGCTACACCTTC. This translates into CASWGGYGYTF.

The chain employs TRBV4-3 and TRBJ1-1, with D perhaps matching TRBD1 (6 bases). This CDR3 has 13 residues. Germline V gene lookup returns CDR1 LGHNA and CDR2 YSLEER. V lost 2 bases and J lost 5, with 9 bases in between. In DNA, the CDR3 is TGCGCCAGCAGCCAAATACAGGGAACTGAAGCTTTCTTT. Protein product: CASSQIQGTEAFF.

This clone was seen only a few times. CDR3 in amino acids: CASSQVQLYNSPLHF. CDR3 nucleotide sequence: TGTGCCAGCAGCCAAGTACAACTATATAATTCACCCCTCCACTTT. The V gene is TRBV14, the J gene TRBJ1-6, with D hard to call. The CDR3 consists of 15 residues. CDR1 is SGHDN and CDR2 is FVKESK in the germline V gene. V dropped 1 base and J dropped 4 bases, with 8 bases sitting between them.

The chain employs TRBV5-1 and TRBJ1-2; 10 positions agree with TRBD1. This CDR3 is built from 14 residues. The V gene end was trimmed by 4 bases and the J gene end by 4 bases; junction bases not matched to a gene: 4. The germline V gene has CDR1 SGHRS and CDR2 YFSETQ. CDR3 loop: CASSIGQGVYGYTF. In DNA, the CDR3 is TGCGCCAGCAGCATAGGACAGGGGGTCTATGGCTACACCTTC.

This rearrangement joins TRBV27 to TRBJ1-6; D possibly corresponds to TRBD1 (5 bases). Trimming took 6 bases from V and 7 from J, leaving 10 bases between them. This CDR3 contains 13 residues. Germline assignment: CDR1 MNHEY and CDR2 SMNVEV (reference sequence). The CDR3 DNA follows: TGTGCCAGCAGGTCGGGACTCAATTCACCCCTCCACTTT. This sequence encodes CASRSGLNSPLHF.

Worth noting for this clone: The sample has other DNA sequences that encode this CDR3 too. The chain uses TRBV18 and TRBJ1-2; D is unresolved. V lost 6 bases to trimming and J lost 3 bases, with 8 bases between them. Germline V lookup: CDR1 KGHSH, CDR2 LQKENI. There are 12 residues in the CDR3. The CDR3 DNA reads TGTGCCAGCTCTCCGCGGGACTATGGCTACACCTTC. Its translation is CASSPRDYGYTF.

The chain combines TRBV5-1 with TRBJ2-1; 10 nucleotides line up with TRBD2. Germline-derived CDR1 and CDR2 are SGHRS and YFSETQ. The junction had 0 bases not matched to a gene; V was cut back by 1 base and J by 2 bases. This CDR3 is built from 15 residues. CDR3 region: CASSLLAGAYNEQFF. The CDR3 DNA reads TGCGCCAGCAGCTTGCTAGCGGGAGCCTACAATGAGCAGTTCTTC.

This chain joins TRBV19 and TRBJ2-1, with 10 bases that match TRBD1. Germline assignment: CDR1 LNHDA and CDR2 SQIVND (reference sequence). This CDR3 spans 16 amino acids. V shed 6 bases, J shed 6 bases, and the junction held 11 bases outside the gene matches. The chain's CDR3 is CASSRAGTGVGNEQFF. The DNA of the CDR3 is TGTGCCAGTAGCCGCGCCGGGACAGGGGTTGGCAATGAGCAGTTCTTC.

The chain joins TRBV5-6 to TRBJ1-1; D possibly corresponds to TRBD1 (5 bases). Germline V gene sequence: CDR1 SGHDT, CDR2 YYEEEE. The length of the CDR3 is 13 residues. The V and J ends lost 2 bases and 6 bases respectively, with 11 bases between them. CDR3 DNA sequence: TGTGCCAGCAGCTTCACCCAGGGTGCTGAAGCTTTCTTT. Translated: CASSFTQGAEAFF. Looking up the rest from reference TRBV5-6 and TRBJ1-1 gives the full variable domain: DAGVTQSPTHLIKTRGQQVTLRCSPKSGHDTVSWYQQALGQGPQFIFQYYEEEERQRGNFPDRFSGHQFPNYSSELNVNALLLGDSALYLCASSFTQGAEAFFGQGTRLTVV.

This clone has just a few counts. The CDR3: CASSRVVGNTIYF. CDR3 nucleotides: TGTGCCAGCAGTCGAGTAGTAGGAAACACCATATATTTT. This chain links TRBV3-1 (or the pseudogene TRBV3-2) with TRBJ1-3; D call uncertain. The CDR3 has 13 amino acids. From germline, CDR1 is LGHDT and CDR2 YNNKEL (reference sequence). V was trimmed by 6 bases and J by 4 bases, leaving 10 bases between them.

The CDR3 sequence is CASSSSPGSSYNEQFF. The DNA for the CDR3 is TGTGCCAGCAGCTCCTCTCCAGGAAGCTCCTACAATGAGCAGTTCTTC. The V and J genes are TRBV11-3 and TRBJ2-1; no clear D. The length of the CDR3 is 16 residues. V was cut by 4 bases and J by 0 bases, with 13 bases left in between. CDR1 is SGHNT, CDR2 YENEEA, per germline.

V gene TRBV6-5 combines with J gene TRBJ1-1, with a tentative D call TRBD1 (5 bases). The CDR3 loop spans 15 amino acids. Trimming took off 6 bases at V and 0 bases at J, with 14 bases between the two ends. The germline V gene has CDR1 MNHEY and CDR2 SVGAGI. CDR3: CASRYGGLMNTEAFF. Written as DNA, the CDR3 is TGTGCCAGCAGATATGGGGGACTTATGAACACTGAAGCTTTCTTT.